What follows is one T cell receptor beta chain and its context. Its antigen specificity is not known. There are no base qualities to consult, and no much larger clone falls within one base. Per the germline V gene (reference sequence), SGHNT is the CDR1 and YYREEE is the CDR2. Including the terminal cysteine and phenylalanine, the CDR3 comprises 17 residues. Of all the DNA, just the CDR3 is kept, 51 bases in frame from base 1. The junction shows trimming of 4 bases on V and 2 bases on J, and the gene matches do not reach 7 bases of it. TCRbeta CDR3 regions were amplified from genomic DNA using the immunoSEQ Assay, a bias-controlled multiplex PCR. Regarding the original processing steps: Nucleated cell counts per sample were estimated from amplification of reference gene primers within the assay. Sequence reads were collapsed and filtered to measure the absolute abundance of every unique TCRbeta CDR3 rearrangement. For each sample, productive Simpson clonality was calculated as the square root of Simpson's diversity index across productive rearrangements. TCRdb stores this immuneACCESS table with in-frame sequences only. Part of the clones is absent; in the studies checked, under half of the shortfall reflects unresolved V genes, and no reason is known for the rest. Clone size and V and J calls were adopted from that table, with D and trimming inferred from the DNA. Present in this sample are about 50,000 clones, 70% to 90% of which were seen just once. The ten largest clones take up 2.2% of the sample.

The data are from a study of blood T cell repertoires in COVID-19 (dated by TCRdb to about 2020). Regarding the research as a whole: Samples covering the acute and convalescent phases of COVID-19 were provided by collaborators in the United States, Italy and Spain. The prospective study material was composed of cDNA or gDNA derived from T cells, B-cell-depleted T cells, or PBMCs. Deeply sampled blood TCRbeta repertoires from subjects exposed to, actively infected with, or recovered from COVID-19 were included in the dataset. The repertoires were released in a freely available public database meant as a resource for research on the immune response to SARS-CoV-2. The samples were drawn from the first 160 participants of the ongoing ImmuneRACE study and from 950 to 1,500 subjects provided by 6 global collaborators. The sample metadata nearly always contained a de-identified subject ID, COVID-19 status, age in years and sex. Where HLA class I and class II types were available, the types were taken from metadata supplied by the sample provider, not from assay-based typing.

Summary of the overall study and its limitations: The quantity of clinical and demographic metadata differed by source and by participant and was supplied without curation.

Collaborating institutions collected whole blood in K2EDTA tubes following their own protocols. For TCRbeta analysis, collaborators shipped samples as frozen whole blood, isolated PBMCs, or DNA extracted from either of those sample types. The sequenced sample was peripheral blood. The chain is made from TRBV5-4 and TRBJ2-2, with 11 bases aligning to TRBD2. This sequence was found in a human donor in a cohort sampled during active COVID-19. The CDR3 loop reads CASSGGSGRGNTGELFF. The sequenced DNA: TGTGCCAGCAGCGGGGGTAGCGGGAGGGGAAACACCGGGGAGCTGTTTTTT.